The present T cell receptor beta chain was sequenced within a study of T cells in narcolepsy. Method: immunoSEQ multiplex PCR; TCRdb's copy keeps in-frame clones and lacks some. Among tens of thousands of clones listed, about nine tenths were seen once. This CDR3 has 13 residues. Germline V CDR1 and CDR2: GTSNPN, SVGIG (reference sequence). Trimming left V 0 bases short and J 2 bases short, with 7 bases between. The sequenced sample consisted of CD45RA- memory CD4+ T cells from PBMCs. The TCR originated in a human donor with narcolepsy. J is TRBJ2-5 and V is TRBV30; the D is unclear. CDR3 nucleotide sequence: TGTGCCTGGAGTGTAGCAGCTCAAGAGACCCAGTACTTC. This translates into CAWSVAAQETQYF.